This TCR beta chain was obtained from a study of control samples from healthy donors and cancer patients. Libraries were prepared by immunoSEQ multiplex PCR; TCRdb keeps only in-frame clonotypes and omits some of them. This sample has tens of thousands of clones, with under 90% found just once. The receptor was isolated from a man aged 45 to 65 in good health. Sequenced sample: blood.

The CDR3 spells CASSAYRGSNYGYTF. The CDR3 nucleotides are TGTGCCAGCAGCGCATATAGGGGGAGTAACTATGGCTACACCTTC. The chain employs TRBV11-3 and TRBJ1-2; possibly TRBD1 for D (6 bases). Trimming removed 5 bases from V and 1 base from J, with 14 bases in between. This CDR3 is 15 amino acids long. Germline V gene sequence: CDR1 SGHNT, CDR2 YENEEA.